The 5 T cell receptor beta chains below were found in one sample sequenced in a study of cytomegalovirus exposure and HLA in healthy donors. Primers for the PCR totalled 60 Vbeta and 13 Jbeta. Generated by immunoSEQ multiplex PCR, the TCRdb table keeps only in-frame clones and is missing some. This table has 150,000 to 200,000 clones, roughly 70% appearing once. Sequencing input: PBMCs. The receptor set was obtained from a middle-aged man in good health and CMV-seropositive.

This clone was found a few times. This chain uses TRBV10-3 with TRBJ2-6; possibly TRBD1 for D (6 bases). V lost 4 bases and J lost 1, with 20 bases in between. This CDR3 is built from 19 residues. The V gene's germline CDR1 is ENHRY and CDR2 SYGVKD. The CDR3 DNA reads TGTGCCATCAGTGCGAACAGGGTTGCCGCGGCGTCTGGGGCCAACGTCCTGACTTTC. Its translation: CAISANRVAAASGANVLTF.

This clone was counted between two and nine times. This sequence joins TRBV4-1 and TRBJ1-1; TRBD1 aligns across 8 bases. Germline loops: CDR1 MGHRA, CDR2 YSYEKL. The junction had 8 bases not matched to a gene; V was cut back by 0 bases and J by 8 bases. This CDR3 is built from 15 residues. CDR3 in amino acids: CASSQDSSRDREAFF. The CDR3 DNA sequence: TGCGCCAGCAGCCAAGATTCGTCTCGGGACAGGGAAGCTTTCTTT.

This clone was seen repeatedly, ten times or more. The rearrangement links TRBV6-5 to TRBJ1-1; a weak D match, TRBD1 (5 bases). Trimming took off 2 bases at V and 5 bases at J, with 9 bases between the two ends. Germline V gene data show CDR1 as MNHEY and CDR2 as SVGAGI. This CDR3 has 13 amino acids. In nucleotides, the CDR3 is TGTGCCAGCAGTTACCCAGGGAGGACTGAAGCTTTCTTT. It codes for CASSYPGRTEAFF.

V usage is TRBV29-1 and J usage is TRBJ1-2; no reliable D call. Per the germline V gene, CDR1 is SQVTM and CDR2 is ANQGSEA. V was pared by 0 bases and J by 4 bases, with 12 bases between. This CDR3 has 14 residues. The CDR3 DNA sequence: TGCAGCGTTGAAGATCCGGGAATCCCCTATGGCTACACCTTC. This gives the protein CSVEDPGIPYGYTF.

This clone was found once. The chain joins TRBV18 to TRBJ1-1; D perhaps matches TRBD1 (6 bases). This CDR3 region has 15 residues. Germline V gene sequence: CDR1 KGHSH, CDR2 LQKENI. The V end lost 4 bases, the J end lost 3 bases, and 15 bases lay between the germline ends. CDR3 in DNA: TGTGCCAGCTCACTCGGGACAAAAGGGTACACTGAAGCTTTCTTT. It is translated as CASSLGTKGYTEAFF.